The T cell receptor beta chain under discussion was sequenced for a study of early stage breast cancer tumors. About the study: Among roughly twelve ER+/PR+/HER2- tumors, eight were ductal, four lobular. Average read coverage per sample was 9 to 10-fold.

Findings and caveats of the study: In about 85% of the 16 patients, blood comparison separated tumor from normal breast. Tumors had roughly 2.5-fold higher T cell density than normal breast.

Measured with immunoSEQ multiplex PCR; TCRdb has only the in-frame clones, and not every one. The sample contains about 28,000 clones, 80% of which appear only once. In germline, CDR1 is MNHEY, CDR2 SMNVEV (reference sequence). V was pared by 6 bases and J by 0 bases, with 4 bases of the junction left unmatched. The CDR3 spans 15 residues. As for this clone: The antigen remains unidentified.

The sequence derives from a person between 55 and 70 years old with breast cancer. The V call is TRBV27, the J call TRBJ1-3, with 8 bases matching TRBD1. The sequenced sample consisted of blood. DNA for the CDR3: TGTGCCAGCAGAATGGACAGGGACTCTGGAAACACCATATATTTT. This sequence encodes CASRMDRDSGNTIYF.